This entry lists 16 T cell receptor beta chains sequenced from one sample in a study of cytomegalovirus exposure and HLA in healthy donors. A multiplex PCR was run with 60 Vbeta primers and 13 Jbeta primers. The table came from immunoSEQ multiplex PCR; TCRdb's copy has only in-frame clones and leaves some out. The table records over 150,000 clones, around 68% of them present only once. The sequenced sample was PBMCs. The receptors originated from a man aged 45-65 years in good health and CMV-seronegative.

The V and J genes are TRBV28 and TRBJ2-7, with a tentative D call TRBD1 (5 bases). From germline, CDR1 is MDHEN and CDR2 SYDVKM. The CDR3 length is 15 residues. V was cut by 6 bases and J by 0 bases, with 15 bases left in between. CDR3 DNA: TGTGCCAGCAGCCAAACTGGGCAGGGCTCCTACGAGCAGTACTTC. Translation gives CASSQTGQGSYEQYF.

The V and J genes are TRBV7-9 and TRBJ1-3; tentatively, D is TRBD1 (5 bases). Trimming stripped 2 bases from V and 0 bases from J, with 11 bases between. Germline V gene lookup returns CDR1 SEHNR and CDR2 FQNEAQ (reference sequence). CDR3 length equals 16 residues. The CDR3 spells CASSLTGDPSGNTIYF. The CDR3 DNA follows: TGTGCCAGCAGCTTAACGGGGGACCCCTCTGGAAACACCATATATTTT.

The V call is TRBV5-1, the J call TRBJ2-5; tentatively, D is TRBD2 (5 bases). The CDR3 contains 14 residues. V dropped 2 bases and J dropped 7 bases, with 15 bases sitting between them. From germline, CDR1 is SGHRS and CDR2 YFSETQ. The CDR3 spells CASSLEGPIGTQYF. The CDR3 nucleotides read TGCGCCAGCAGCTTAGAGGGCCCCATCGGGACCCAGTACTTC.

This clone was detected a few times. This chain connects TRBV28 to TRBJ1-1; 9 positions agree with TRBD1. Germline CDR1 MDHEN, CDR2 SYDVKM. The J segment lost 6 bases and the V segment lost 2 bases, leaving 13 bases of the junction unmatched. The CDR3 has 17 amino acids. CDR3 sequence reads: CASSLPQGARGGAEAFF. As DNA, the CDR3 is TGTGCCAGCAGTTTACCACAGGGGGCGAGAGGAGGGGCTGAAGCTTTCTTT.

In this sample, this clone turned up a few times. The chain carries TRBV2 and TRBJ1-2; weak D call: TRBD1 (6 bases). Germline values: CDR1 SNHLY, CDR2 FYNNEI. The V end lost 1 base, the J end lost 4 bases, and 13 bases lay between the germline ends. The CDR3 has 15 amino acids. The CDR3 reads CASSEEAGAFYGYTF. In DNA form, the CDR3 reads TGTGCCAGCAGTGAAGAGGCGGGGGCTTTCTATGGCTACACCTTC.

The rearrangement uses TRBV5-6 and TRBJ1-5; D is possibly TRBD1 (6 bases). Per the germline V gene, CDR1 is SGHDT and CDR2 is YYEEEE. This CDR3 comprises 13 residues. The germline V and J ends were trimmed by 3 bases and 7 bases, with 11 bases remaining between them. CDR3 nucleotide sequence: TGTGCCAGCAGCTCCACAGGGTACCAGCCCCAGCATTTT. This codes for CASSSTGYQPQHF.

This rearrangement joins TRBV5-4 to TRBJ1-4; maybe TRBD1 (6 bases). The germline CDR1 and CDR2 sequences are SGHNT and YYREEE (reference sequence). The CDR3 spans 15 residues. V shed 7 bases and J shed 8 bases, with 21 bases lying between them. As DNA, the CDR3 is TGTGCCAGCTCTAAGGGGGGGCAAACGGAGGAAAAACTGTTTTTT. Its protein is CASSKGGQTEEKLFF.

The chain uses TRBV10-1 and TRBJ1-5; D gene ambiguous. Trimming took off 7 bases at V and 2 bases at J, with 24 bases between the two ends. Per germline, CDR1 WNHNN and CDR2 SYGVQD (reference sequence). This CDR3 has 18 amino acids. CDR3 loop: CASTLLERESYGNQPQHF. Here the CDR3 DNA reads TGCGCCAGCACTTTGCTGGAGCGGGAGTCGTATGGCAATCAGCCCCAGCATTTT.

V gene TRBV29-1 combines with J gene TRBJ2-2; 10 nucleotides match TRBD2. Trimming at V came to 7 bases and at J to 7 bases, leaving 12 bases not matched to a gene. The CDR3 extends over 15 amino acids. The V gene's germline CDR1 is SQVTM and CDR2 ANQGSEA. This CDR3 reads CSAREAGGLIGELFF. CDR3 nucleotide sequence: TGCAGCGCAAGAGAAGCGGGGGGGCTCATCGGGGAGCTGTTTTTT.

The J gene is TRBJ1-4, the V gene TRBV7-9; the D is unclear. In germline, CDR1 is SEHNR, CDR2 FQNEAQ (reference sequence). There are 17 residues in the CDR3. Trimming took 5 bases from V and 4 from J, leaving 20 bases between them. This CDR3 reads CASSGPRRGTVNEKLFF. DNA of the CDR3: TGTGCCAGCAGCGGGCCTCGTCGGGGAACGGTTAATGAAAAACTGTTTTTT.

This clone came up a few times. The chain is built from TRBV9 and TRBJ2-3; 8 nucleotides match TRBD1. The CDR3 is 15 residues long. J lost 1 base, V lost 0 bases, and 1 base had no gene match. The germline CDR1 and CDR2 sequences are SGDLS and YYNGEE. The CDR3 nucleotides read TGTGCCAGCAGCGTAGAGGGACAGGGCACAGATACGCAGTATTTT. Encoded protein: CASSVEGQGTDTQYF.

The V call is TRBV11-3, the J call TRBJ2-5; TRBD2 matches 8 bases. In germline, CDR1 is SGHNT, CDR2 YENEEA. V lost 5 bases, J lost 7 bases, and 9 bases stayed unmatched. The CDR3 is made up of 14 amino acids. For the CDR3, the DNA is TGTGCCAGCAGCCGGGAGGGGATGCTGGGGACCCAGTACTTC. Translation: CASSREGMLGTQYF.

The J gene is TRBJ2-5, the V gene TRBV5-4, with TRBD1 as a possible D gene (7 bases). The germline V gene has CDR1 SGHNT and CDR2 YYREEE (reference sequence). V was cut by 5 bases and J by 6 bases, with 14 bases left in between. The CDR3 consists of 13 residues. CDR3 protein: CASSQQGRKTQYF. CDR3 nucleotides: TGTGCCAGCAGTCAACAGGGGAGGAAGACCCAGTACTTC.

V is TRBV7-2 and J is TRBJ2-5; the match to TRBD2 covers 14 bases. CDR3 size: 19 residues. V was pared by 5 bases and J by 4 bases, with 15 bases of the junction left unmatched. Germline CDR1 reads SGHTA; CDR2 reads FQGNSA. The CDR3 protein is CASSPINEWTSGGRETQYF. The CDR3 bases are TGTGCCAGCAGCCCAATTAATGAATGGACTAGCGGGGGGAGAGAGACCCAGTACTTC.

The chain recombines TRBV11-2 with TRBJ1-1, with TRBD1 matching over 10 bases. The CDR3 is made up of 14 amino acids. Trimming cost V 4 bases and J 4 bases; bases outside gene matches: 3. Germline CDR1 and CDR2: SGHAT and FQNNGV. The CDR3 DNA is TGTGCCAGCAGCTGGGGGGACAGGGGCACTGAAGCTTTCTTT. Its translation: CASSWGDRGTEAFF.

V is TRBV6-5 and J is TRBJ1-2; D call uncertain. Germline V CDR1 and CDR2: MNHEY, SVGAGI. The CDR3 totals 13 residues. The ends were cut back, 1 base at V and 8 bases at J, with 11 bases in the middle. CDR3 loop: CASSYLEGAGYTF. The CDR3 region has the DNA TGTGCCAGCAGTTACTTGGAGGGCGCGGGCTACACCTTC.